This TCR beta chain was obtained from a study of regulatory T cells in long-lasting Graves disease. This clonotype has a handful of counts. Its antigen is undetermined. The CDR3 is 15 residues long. Germline V gene lookup returns CDR1 SGHDT and CDR2 YYEEEE. Germline trimming cut 4 bases from V and 2 bases from J; bases unmatched to any gene: 8. Whole-study results and caveats: The study found TRBV28, TRBJ1-2 and TRBJ2-5 favored in persistent disease.

Time point: persistent/refractory GD, antithyroid drugs over 5 years with positive TRAb. Preparation of the TCR library used RNA extracted from PBMCs. Building the TCR beta libraries relied on iRepertoire HTBI primers, and CDR3 regions underwent Arm-PCR. TCRdb reprocessed the multiplex PCR reads via MiXCR and lists one record per CDR3 protein. Altogether 430,000 or so distinct CDR3 sequences are present, 21% being singletons, with the ten largest covering over 11%. The receptor comes from a female donor with Graves disease. The starting material was peripheral blood mononuclear cells (PBMCs), obtained when the disease was refractory, from a patient treated with antithyroid drugs. The chain carries TRBV5-6 and TRBJ2-7; 8 bases map to TRBD1. CDR3 region: CASSRDGTGTYEQYF. The CDR3 DNA reads as TGTGCCAGCAGCCGCGACGGGACAGGCACCTACGAGCAGTACTTC.